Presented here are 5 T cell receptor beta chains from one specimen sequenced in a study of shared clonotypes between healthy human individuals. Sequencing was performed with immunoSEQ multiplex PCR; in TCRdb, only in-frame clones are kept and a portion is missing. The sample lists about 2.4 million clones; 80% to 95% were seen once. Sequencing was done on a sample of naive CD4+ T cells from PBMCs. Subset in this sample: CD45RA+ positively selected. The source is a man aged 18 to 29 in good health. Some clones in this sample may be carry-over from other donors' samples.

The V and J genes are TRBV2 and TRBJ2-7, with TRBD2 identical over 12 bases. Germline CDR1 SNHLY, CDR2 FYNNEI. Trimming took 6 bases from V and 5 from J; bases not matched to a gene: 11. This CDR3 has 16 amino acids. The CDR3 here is CASRGASGRAWDEQYF. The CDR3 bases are TGTGCCAGCAGGGGGGCTAGCGGGAGGGCTTGGGACGAGCAGTACTTC.

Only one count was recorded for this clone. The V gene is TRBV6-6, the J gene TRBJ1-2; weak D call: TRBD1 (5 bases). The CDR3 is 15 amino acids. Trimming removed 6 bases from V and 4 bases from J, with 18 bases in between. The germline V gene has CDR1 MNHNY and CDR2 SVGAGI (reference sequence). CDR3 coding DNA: TGTGCCAGCAGACGAACAGGCCCCTGGGGCTATGGCTACACCTTC. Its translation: CASRRTGPWGYGYTF.

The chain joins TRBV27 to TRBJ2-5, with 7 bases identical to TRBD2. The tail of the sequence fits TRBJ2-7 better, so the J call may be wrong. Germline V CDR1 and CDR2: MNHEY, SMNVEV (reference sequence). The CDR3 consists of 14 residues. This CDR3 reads CASSLGRGAYEQYF. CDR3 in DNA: TGTGCCAGCAGTTTAGGCCGGGGGGCCTACGAGCAGTACTTC.

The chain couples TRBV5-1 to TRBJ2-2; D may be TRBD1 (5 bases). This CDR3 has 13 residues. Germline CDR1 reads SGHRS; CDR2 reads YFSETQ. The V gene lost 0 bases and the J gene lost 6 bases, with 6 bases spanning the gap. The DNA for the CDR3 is TGCGCCAGCAGCTTGGGGGGCCCCGGGGAGCTGTTTTTT. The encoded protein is CASSLGGPGELFF.

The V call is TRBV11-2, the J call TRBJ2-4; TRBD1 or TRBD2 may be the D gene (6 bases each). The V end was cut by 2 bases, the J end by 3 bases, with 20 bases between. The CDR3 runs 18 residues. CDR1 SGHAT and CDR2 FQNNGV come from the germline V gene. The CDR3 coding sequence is TGTGCCAGCAGCTTACGCATCATGCGGGACAACGGCAAAAACATTCAGTACTTC. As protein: CASSLRIMRDNGKNIQYF.